This TCR beta chain was observed in a study of blood T cell repertoires in COVID-19. Per the original methods: Researchers report that nucleated cell counts were estimated from reference gene primer amplification. Sequenced by immunoSEQ multiplex PCR; TCRdb stores in-frame clones only, minus some. V and J calls and clone size are copied from that table; D and trimming were computed from the DNA. The data contain around 250,000 clones, 65% to 90% of them singletons. V was pared by 4 bases and J by 2 bases, with 13 bases between. The CDR3 extends over 15 amino acids. CDR1 is SGDLS and CDR2 is YYNGEE in the germline V gene.

The J gene is TRBJ2-1, the V gene TRBV9; D gene uncertain. The origin of this receptor is a man between 50 and 59 years old with active or convalescent COVID-19. The sample was peripheral blood. In DNA, the CDR3 is TGTGCCAGCAGCCGAGGTAGTCCAGCCTACAATGAGCAGTTCTTC. It specifies CASSRGSPAYNEQFF.